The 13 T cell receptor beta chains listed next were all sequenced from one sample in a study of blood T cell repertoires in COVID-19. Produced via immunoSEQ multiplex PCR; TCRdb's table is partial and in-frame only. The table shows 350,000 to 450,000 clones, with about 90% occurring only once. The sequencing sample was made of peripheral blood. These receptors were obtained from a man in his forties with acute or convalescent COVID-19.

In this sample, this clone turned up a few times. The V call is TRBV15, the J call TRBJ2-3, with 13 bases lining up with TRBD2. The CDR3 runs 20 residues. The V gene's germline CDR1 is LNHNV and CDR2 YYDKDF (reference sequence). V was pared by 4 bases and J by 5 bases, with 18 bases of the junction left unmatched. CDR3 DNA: TGTGCCACCAGCACACGACTAGCGGGAGGCCCCAGTGATATTTTAGATACGCAGTATTTT. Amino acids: CATSTRLAGGPSDILDTQYF.

The CDR3 here is CASSPRDRANEKLFF. The CDR3 bases are TGTGCCAGTAGTCCTCGGGACAGGGCTAATGAAAAACTGTTTTTT. The chain joins TRBV19 to TRBJ1-4; 9 bases are shared with TRBD1. Germline V gene lookup returns CDR1 LNHDA and CDR2 SQIVND (reference sequence). CDR3 length: 15 amino acids. V shed 5 bases, J shed 3 bases, and the junction held 4 bases outside the gene matches. Supplemented by reference TRBV19 and TRBJ1-4, the full variable domain reads DGGITQSPKYLFRKEGQNVTLSCEQNLNHDAMYWYRQDPGQGLRLIYYSQIVNDFQKGDIAEGYSVSREKKESFPLTVTSAQKNPTAFYLCASSPRDRANEKLFFGSGTQLSVL.

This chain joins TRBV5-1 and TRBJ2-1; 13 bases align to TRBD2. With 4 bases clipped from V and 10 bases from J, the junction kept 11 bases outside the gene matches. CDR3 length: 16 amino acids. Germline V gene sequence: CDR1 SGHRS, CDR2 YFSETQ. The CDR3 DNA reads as TGCGCCAGCAGCCGGGGGACTAGCGGGACCGGTGGAGAGCAGTTCTTC. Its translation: CASSRGTSGTGGEQFF.

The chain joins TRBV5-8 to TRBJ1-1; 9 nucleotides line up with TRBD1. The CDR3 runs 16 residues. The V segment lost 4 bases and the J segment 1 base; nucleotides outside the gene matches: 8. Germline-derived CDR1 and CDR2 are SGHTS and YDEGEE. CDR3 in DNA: TGTGCCAGCAGCCTGTGGACAGGGGTTAAGAACACTGAAGCTTTCTTT. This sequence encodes CASSLWTGVKNTEAFF.

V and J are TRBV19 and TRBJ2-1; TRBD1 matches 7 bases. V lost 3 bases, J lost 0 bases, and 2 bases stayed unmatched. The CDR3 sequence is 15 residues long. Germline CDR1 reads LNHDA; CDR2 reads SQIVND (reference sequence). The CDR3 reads CASSMTGSSYNEQFF. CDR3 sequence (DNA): TGTGCCAGTAGTATGACAGGGAGCTCCTACAATGAGCAGTTCTTC.

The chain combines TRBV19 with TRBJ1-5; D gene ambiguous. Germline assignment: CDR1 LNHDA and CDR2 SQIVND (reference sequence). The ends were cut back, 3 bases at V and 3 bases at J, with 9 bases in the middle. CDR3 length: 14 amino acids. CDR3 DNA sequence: TGTGCCAGTAGTATCGTCCCTCTCAATCAGCCCCAGCATTTT. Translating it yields CASSIVPLNQPQHF.

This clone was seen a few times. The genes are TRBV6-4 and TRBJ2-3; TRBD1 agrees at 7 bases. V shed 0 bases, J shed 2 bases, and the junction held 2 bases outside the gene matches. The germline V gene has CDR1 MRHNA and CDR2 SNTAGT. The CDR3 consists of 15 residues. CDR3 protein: CASSDSTGHTDTQYF. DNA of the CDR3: TGTGCCAGCAGTGACTCGACAGGGCACACAGATACGCAGTATTTT.

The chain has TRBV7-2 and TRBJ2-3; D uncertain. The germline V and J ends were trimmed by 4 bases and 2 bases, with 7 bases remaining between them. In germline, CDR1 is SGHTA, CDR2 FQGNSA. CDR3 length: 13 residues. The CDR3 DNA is TGTGCCAGCAGCTCTTCTTACACAGATACGCAGTATTTT. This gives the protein CASSSSYTDTQYF.

CDR3 in amino acids: CASSLGELAGGPYYNEQFF. The CDR3 DNA reads TGCGCCAGCAGCTTGGGAGAGCTAGCGGGGGGGCCATACTACAATGAGCAGTTCTTC. The V and J genes are TRBV5-1 and TRBJ2-1; TRBD2 matches 12 bases. V shed 0 bases, J shed 3 bases, and the junction held 10 bases outside the gene matches. Germline CDR1 and CDR2: SGHRS and YFSETQ. The CDR3 has 19 residues.

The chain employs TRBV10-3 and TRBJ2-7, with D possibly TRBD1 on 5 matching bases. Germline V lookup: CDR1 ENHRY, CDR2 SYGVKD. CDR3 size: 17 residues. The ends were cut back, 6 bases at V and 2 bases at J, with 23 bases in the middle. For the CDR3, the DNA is TGTGCCATCAGCATAACGGACGACAGTATTTTCGCCTACGAGCAGTACTTC. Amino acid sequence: CAISITDDSIFAYEQYF.

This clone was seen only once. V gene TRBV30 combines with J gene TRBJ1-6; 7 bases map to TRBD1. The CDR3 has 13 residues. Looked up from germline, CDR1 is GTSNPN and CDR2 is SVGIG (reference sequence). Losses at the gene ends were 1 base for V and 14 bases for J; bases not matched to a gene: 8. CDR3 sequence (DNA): TGTGCCTGGAGTGCGCTTCAGGGGGTGACCCTCCACTTT. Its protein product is CAWSALQGVTLHF.

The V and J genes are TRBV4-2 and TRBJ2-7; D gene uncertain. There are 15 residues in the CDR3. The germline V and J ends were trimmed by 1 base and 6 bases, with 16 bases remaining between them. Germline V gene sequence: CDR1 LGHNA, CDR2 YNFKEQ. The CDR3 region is CASSQVNRSLREQYF. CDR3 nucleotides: TGTGCCAGCAGCCAAGTTAACCGGAGTCTACGCGAGCAGTACTTC.

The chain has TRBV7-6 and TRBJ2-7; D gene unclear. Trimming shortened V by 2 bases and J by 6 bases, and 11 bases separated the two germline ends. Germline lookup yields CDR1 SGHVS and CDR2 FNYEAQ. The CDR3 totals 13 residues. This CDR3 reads CASSLPGNSEQYF. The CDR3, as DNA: TGTGCCAGCAGCTTACCAGGAAATAGCGAGCAGTACTTC.